These 30 T cell receptor beta chains were all obtained from the same sample, sequenced in a study of cytomegalovirus exposure and HLA in healthy donors. Profiling relied on immunoSEQ multiplex PCR, and the TCRdb table lists in-frame clones only, not all of them. The repertoire includes about 200,000 clones, about 81% of them detected once, and 1% to 1.5% sits in the top ten. Material: PBMCs. The receptors stem from a woman in her twenties or thirties in good health and CMV-seronegative.

The chain is built from TRBV7-9 and TRBJ1-5; 7 bases agree with TRBD1. The CDR3 totals 15 residues. From germline, CDR1 is SEHNR and CDR2 FQNEAQ (reference sequence). J was trimmed by 7 bases and V by 5 bases; bases with no gene match: 11. CDR3 in amino acids: CASSNFPGGRQPQHF. CDR3 nucleotide sequence: TGTGCCAGCAGCAACTTCCCAGGGGGACGGCAGCCCCAGCATTTT. The full variable domain, completed using reference TRBV7-9 and TRBJ1-5, is DTGVSQNPRHKITKRGQNVTFRCDPISEHNRLYWYRQTLGQGPEFLTYFQNEAQLEKSRLLSDRFSAERPKGSFSTLEIQRTEQGDSAMYLCASSNFPGGRQPQHFGDGTRLSIL.

The V gene is TRBV27, the J gene TRBJ2-3, with D possibly being TRBD1 (6 bases). The CDR3 is 15 residues long. Trimming took off 3 bases at V and 0 bases at J, with 10 bases between the two ends. Germline CDR1 and CDR2: MNHEY and SMNVEV (reference sequence). The CDR3 sequence: CASSFRQVSTDTQYF. Here the CDR3 DNA reads TGTGCCAGCAGTTTCCGACAGGTTAGCACAGATACGCAGTATTTT.

The chain combines TRBV27 with TRBJ1-4; TRBD1 aligns across 7 bases. V was pared by 2 bases and J by 7 bases, with 7 bases of the junction left unmatched. CDR1 is MNHEY and CDR2 is SMNVEV in the germline V gene (reference sequence). The CDR3 runs to 15 residues. The chain's CDR3 is CASSLGRGQGEKLFF. CDR3 bases: TGTGCCAGCAGTTTAGGAAGGGGGCAGGGTGAAAAACTGTTTTTT.

The CDR3 DNA follows: TGTGCCAGCTCATACGGGGGGCCCACATACGAGCAGTACTTC. Protein sequence: CASSYGGPTYEQYF. The J gene is TRBJ2-7, the V gene TRBV18; tentatively, D is TRBD2 (7 bases). CDR1 is KGHSH, CDR2 LQKENI, per germline. The V gene lost 5 bases and the J gene lost 4 bases, with 15 bases spanning the gap. The CDR3 is 14 residues long. The full variable domain, in which reference TRBV18 and TRBJ2-7 provide the parts outside the CDR3, is NAGVMQNPRHLVRRRGQEARLRCSPMKGHSHVYWYRQLPEEGLKFMVYLQKENIIDESGMPKERFSAEFPKEGPSILRIQQVVRGDSAAYFCASSYGGPTYEQYFGPGTRLTVT.

CDR3 in amino acids: CASSLGTGNSNQPQHF. In nucleotides, the CDR3 is TGCGCCAGCAGCTTGGGGACAGGGAATAGCAATCAGCCCCAGCATTTT. The chain has TRBV5-1 and TRBJ1-5; the match to TRBD1 covers 8 bases. This CDR3 has 16 residues. Per germline, CDR1 SGHRS and CDR2 YFSETQ. Trimming cost V 0 bases and J 0 bases; bases outside gene matches: 2. Filled out from reference TRBV5-1 and TRBJ1-5, the complete variable domain reads KAGVTQTPRYLIKTRGQQVTLSCSPISGHRSVSWYQQTPGQGLQFLFEYFSETQRNKGNFPGRFSGRQFSNSRSEMNVSTLELGDSALYLCASSLGTGNSNQPQHFGDGTRLSIL.

V gene TRBV29-1 combines with J gene TRBJ2-5; D may be TRBD1 (5 bases). V gave up 7 bases and J gave up 7 bases, with 16 bases separating them. Germline CDR1 SQVTM, CDR2 ANQGSEA. This CDR3 has 12 residues. The DNA of the CDR3 is TGCAGCGGTCTCAGGTCGCAGGGGACCCAGTACTTC. Its translation is CSGLRSQGTQYF.

The rearrangement joins TRBV19 to TRBJ2-2; 8 bases line up with TRBD1. This CDR3 is built from 15 residues. V gave up 6 bases and J gave up 7 bases; unmatched junction bases: 10. The germline gives CDR1 LNHDA, CDR2 SQIVND (reference sequence). The CDR3 coding sequence is TGTGCCAGTAGCACACCGCAGGGGGCCGGCGGGGAGCTGTTTTTT. This translates into CASSTPQGAGGELFF.

The rearrangement links TRBV19 to TRBJ1-2; 9 nucleotides match TRBD1. The CDR3 is 14 residues long. With V trimmed by 4 bases and J by 7 bases, 7 bases remained unmatched. Germline V lookup: CDR1 LNHDA, CDR2 SQIVND (reference sequence). CDR3 in DNA: TGTGCCAGTAGTACTCGACAGGGGGTGAGTGGCTACACCTTC. Its protein is CASSTRQGVSGYTF.

V is TRBV7-2 and J is TRBJ2-3; a weak D match, TRBD1 (5 bases). The CDR3 is made up of 13 amino acids. Trimming stripped 3 bases from V and 8 bases from J, with 12 bases between. Germline loops: CDR1 SGHTA, CDR2 FQGNSA. In nucleotides, the CDR3 is TGTGCCAGCAGCTTTCTTCAGGGTGGTACGCAGTATTTT. Protein: CASSFLQGGTQYF.

The chain carries TRBV5-1 and TRBJ2-7; maybe TRBD2 (6 bases). The germline V gene encodes CDR1 SGHRS and CDR2 YFSETQ. CDR3 length: 15 amino acids. V shed 4 bases and J shed 3 bases, with 17 bases lying between them. The CDR3 nucleotides read TGCGCCAGCAGCCCCGGCGGGACTTACGACTACGAGCAGTACTTC. Residues: CASSPGGTYDYEQYF.

The chain couples TRBV7-8 to TRBJ1-2; 11 bases are shared with TRBD1. The germline V gene has CDR1 SGHVS and CDR2 FQNEAQ. The J segment lost 5 bases and the V segment lost 4 bases, leaving 6 bases of the junction unmatched. The CDR3 sequence is 15 residues long. DNA of the CDR3: TGTGCCAGCAGCTCCACCGGACAGGGGGCTTATGGCTACACCTTC. Translation gives CASSSTGQGAYGYTF.

The V gene is TRBV7-9, the J gene TRBJ1-1; D is ambiguous. V was trimmed by 6 bases and J by 3 bases, leaving 20 bases between them. The V gene's germline CDR1 is SEHNR and CDR2 FQNEAQ (reference sequence). This CDR3 contains 16 residues. The CDR3 DNA reads as TGTGCCAGCAGTCTTGAGGCCTCTGTGGCGTACACTGAAGCTTTCTTT. This codes for CASSLEASVAYTEAFF.

The chain is built from TRBV29-1 and TRBJ1-1, with D perhaps matching TRBD1 (6 bases). Per the germline V gene, CDR1 is SQVTM and CDR2 is ANQGSEA. CDR3 length equals 13 residues. Deletions cut 5 bases from V and 1 base from J, with 11 bases between. As DNA, the CDR3 is TGCAGCGTTCCGGGACAAAAGAACACTGAAGCTTTCTTT. Protein: CSVPGQKNTEAFF. Complete variable domain (other parts from reference TRBV29-1 and TRBJ1-1): SAVISQKPSRDICQRGTSLTIQCQVDSQVTMMFWYRQQPGQSLTLIATANQGSEATYESGFVIDKFPISRPNLTFSTLTVSNMSPEDSSIYLCSVPGQKNTEAFFGQGTRLTVV.

The rearrangement joins TRBV4-1 to TRBJ1-6; D might be TRBD1 (6 bases). V was trimmed by 1 base and J by 10 bases, leaving 29 bases between them. Germline lookup yields CDR1 MGHRA and CDR2 YSYEKL. This CDR3 is built from 20 residues. The CDR3 sequence: CASSQVGSRGRALGPSPLHF. The CDR3 DNA is TGCGCCAGCAGCCAAGTTGGGAGCAGGGGCAGGGCTCTCGGGCCATCACCCCTCCACTTT.

The chain joins TRBV7-9 to TRBJ2-7; D possibly corresponds to TRBD1 (5 bases). Germline values: CDR1 SEHNR, CDR2 FQNEAQ (reference sequence). The CDR3 runs 13 residues. V dropped 5 bases and J dropped 6 bases, with 14 bases sitting between them. As DNA, the CDR3 is TGTGCCAGCAGCCTAGACCAGGGTGGCGAGCAGTACTTC. Amino acid sequence: CASSLDQGGEQYF.

J is TRBJ2-2 and V is TRBV6-1, with D hard to call. The CDR3 extends over 16 amino acids. Trimming shortened V by 1 base and J by 6 bases, and 15 bases separated the two germline ends. Germline V gene data show CDR1 as MNHNS and CDR2 as SASEGT. The CDR3 loop is CASSEDGRSWAGELFF. CDR3 sequence (DNA): TGTGCCAGCAGTGAAGATGGCAGGTCGTGGGCCGGGGAGCTGTTTTTT.

For the CDR3, the DNA is TGCGCCAGCAGCCTTGGCGGGGATTTCCAAGAGACCCAGTACTTC. This codes for CASSLGGDFQETQYF. The chain joins TRBV5-1 to TRBJ2-5; possible D gene TRBD2, 6 bases. The CDR3 consists of 15 residues. CDR1 is SGHRS, CDR2 YFSETQ, per germline. Deletions cut 4 bases from V and 1 base from J, with 14 bases between. Full variable domain (missing parts from reference TRBV5-1 and TRBJ2-5): KAGVTQTPRYLIKTRGQQVTLSCSPISGHRSVSWYQQTPGQGLQFLFEYFSETQRNKGNFPGRFSGRQFSNSRSEMNVSTLELGDSALYLCASSLGGDFQETQYFGPGTRLLVL.

CDR3 DNA sequence: TGTGCCAGTAATCTTGACGGGCAGGGTGGGCCAGACACTGAAGCTTTCTTT. Translated: CASNLDGQGGPDTEAFF. The V and J genes are TRBV19 and TRBJ1-1, with a tentative D call TRBD1 (5 bases). This CDR3 is 17 amino acids long. CDR1 and CDR2 (germline): LNHDA, SQIVND (reference sequence). V gave up 7 bases and J gave up 3 bases, with 24 bases separating them. Filled out from reference TRBV19 and TRBJ1-1, the complete variable domain reads DGGITQSPKYLFRKEGQNVTLSCEQNLNHDAMYWYRQDPGQGLRLIYYSQIVNDFQKGDIAEGYSVSREKKESFPLTVTSAQKNPTAFYLCASNLDGQGGPDTEAFFGQGTRLTVV.

The rearrangement joins TRBV4-2 to TRBJ1-2, with 8 nucleotides matching TRBD1. CDR1 and CDR2 (germline): LGHNA, YNFKEQ. The CDR3 spans 15 residues. Unmatched junction bases numbered 10, after V lost 3 bases and J lost 7 bases. The CDR3: CASSHTSTGVSGYTF. The CDR3 nucleotides are TGTGCCAGCAGCCACACCTCGACAGGGGTGAGTGGCTACACCTTC.

There are a few counts of this clone. V and J are TRBV5-1 and TRBJ1-2, with a weak D call TRBD1 (5 bases). This CDR3 region has 13 residues. Germline V gene lookup returns CDR1 SGHRS and CDR2 YFSETQ. V lost 3 bases, J lost 7 bases, and 13 bases lay in between. CDR3 DNA sequence: TGCGCCAGCAGCTCGGACCTAAGGGGTGGCTACACCTTC. This translates into CASSSDLRGGYTF. Variable domain in full (rest from reference TRBV5-1 and TRBJ1-2): KAGVTQTPRYLIKTRGQQVTLSCSPISGHRSVSWYQQTPGQGLQFLFEYFSETQRNKGNFPGRFSGRQFSNSRSEMNVSTLELGDSALYLCASSSDLRGGYTFGSGTRLTVV.

This clone has only one observation. The V and J genes are TRBV6-1 and TRBJ1-1; the D gene is possibly TRBD1 (5 bases). V shed 6 bases and J shed 4 bases, with 9 bases lying between them. This CDR3 comprises 12 residues. The germline V gene has CDR1 MNHNS and CDR2 SASEGT. The CDR3 DNA follows: TGTGCCAGCAGCGCCAGGGTCACTGAAGCTTTCTTT. As protein: CASSARVTEAFF.

This chain links TRBV7-6 with TRBJ2-2; 8 nucleotides match TRBD1. Germline trimming cut 5 bases from V and 4 bases from J; bases unmatched to any gene: 6. The germline CDR1 and CDR2 sequences are SGHVS and FNYEAQ. This CDR3 comprises 15 residues. For the CDR3, the DNA is TGTGCCAGCAGCCCACACAGGGGGAGCACCGGGGAGCTGTTTTTT. It translates to CASSPHRGSTGELFF.

This chain connects TRBV28 to TRBJ1-3; no definite D call. The germline V and J ends were trimmed by 6 bases and 2 bases, with 17 bases remaining between them. Germline assignment: CDR1 MDHEN and CDR2 SYDVKM. This CDR3 comprises 16 residues. This chain's CDR3 is CASRKGLREPGNTIYF. The CDR3 nucleotides read TGTGCCAGCAGAAAGGGTCTCCGGGAACCTGGAAACACCATATATTTT.

The V and J genes are TRBV30 and TRBJ2-3; 9 bases map to TRBD1. The CDR3 runs 15 residues. V shed 1 base, J shed 6 bases, and the junction held 8 bases outside the gene matches. Germline V gene lookup returns CDR1 GTSNPN and CDR2 SVGIG (reference sequence). The CDR3 protein is CAWSAYRGRQDTQYF. Here the CDR3 DNA reads TGTGCCTGGAGTGCTTACAGGGGGCGCCAGGATACGCAGTATTTT. The variable domain in full, with the rest retrieved from reference TRBV30 and TRBJ2-3, is SQTIHQWPATLVQPVGSPLSLECTVEGTSNPNLYWYRQAAGRGLQLLFYSVGIGQISSEVPQNLSASRPQDRQFILSSKKLLLSDSGFYLCAWSAYRGRQDTQYFGPGTRLTVL.

The gene calls are TRBV30 and TRBJ1-2; no reliable D call. Trimming removed 0 bases at V and 2 bases at J, with 7 bases between. The CDR3 extends over 13 amino acids. CDR1 is GTSNPN, CDR2 SVGIG, per germline (reference sequence). CDR3 in DNA: TGTGCCTGGAGTGTAGCCAGGAACTATGGCTACACCTTC. Translating it yields CAWSVARNYGYTF.

V is TRBV6-1 and J is TRBJ2-7; perhaps TRBD2 as D (6 bases). The CDR3 spans 15 residues. Trimming cost V 8 bases and J 2 bases, with 19 bases left between them. CDR1 is MNHNS and CDR2 is SASEGT in the germline V gene. The CDR3 region has the DNA TGTGCCAGCCCAAACGAGGCTAGCGAAACCTACGAGCAGTACTTC. Protein product: CASPNEASETYEQYF.

The genes are TRBV6-5 and TRBJ2-1; D not certain. V lost 5 bases and J lost 6, with 11 bases in between. Per the germline V gene, CDR1 is MNHEY and CDR2 is SVGAGI. The CDR3 covers 13 residues. For the CDR3, the DNA is TGTGCCAGCAGTCCCCTAGAATCCAATGAGCAGTTCTTC. Its protein product is CASSPLESNEQFF.

As regards this clone: Other nucleotide sequences from this sample produce the same CDR3. The chain carries TRBV6-5 and TRBJ1-1; TRBD1 might be the D (6 bases). This CDR3 is 14 amino acids long. The V end lost 1 base, the J end lost 2 bases, and 8 bases lay between the germline ends. Germline CDR1 and CDR2: MNHEY and SVGAGI. The CDR3 sequence is CASSYLQGNTEAFF. CDR3 DNA: TGTGCCAGCAGTTACTTACAGGGCAACACTGAAGCTTTCTTT.

The V and J genes are TRBV5-8 and TRBJ2-7; 7 positions match TRBD1. Trimming cost V 2 bases and J 2 bases; bases outside gene matches: 13. CDR1 and CDR2 (germline): SGHTS, YDEGEE. This CDR3 has 17 amino acids. Here the CDR3 DNA reads TGTGCCAGCAGCTTTAAGGGGGCCAATCTCCGAACCTACGAGCAGTACTTC. Its protein is CASSFKGANLRTYEQYF.

CDR3: CASRPPLAGALNEQFF. CDR3 coding DNA: TGTGCCAGCAGACCTCCCCTAGCGGGGGCATTAAATGAGCAGTTCTTC. The genes are TRBV28 and TRBJ2-1, with 10 bases identical to TRBD2. The ends lost 6 bases at V and 7 bases at J; junction bases unmatched: 12. Germline CDR1 and CDR2: MDHEN and SYDVKM. The CDR3 is 16 amino acids.